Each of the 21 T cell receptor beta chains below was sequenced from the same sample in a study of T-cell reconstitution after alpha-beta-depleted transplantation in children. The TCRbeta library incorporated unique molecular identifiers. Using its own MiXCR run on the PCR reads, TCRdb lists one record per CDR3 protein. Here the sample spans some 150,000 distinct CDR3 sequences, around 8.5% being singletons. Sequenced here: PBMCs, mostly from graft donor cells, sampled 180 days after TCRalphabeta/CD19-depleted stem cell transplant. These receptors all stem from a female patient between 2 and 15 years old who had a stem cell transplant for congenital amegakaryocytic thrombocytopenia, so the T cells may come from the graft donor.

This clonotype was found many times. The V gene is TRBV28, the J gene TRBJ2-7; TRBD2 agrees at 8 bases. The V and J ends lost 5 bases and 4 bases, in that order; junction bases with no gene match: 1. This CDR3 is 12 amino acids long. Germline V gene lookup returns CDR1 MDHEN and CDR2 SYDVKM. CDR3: CASSSGRYEQYF. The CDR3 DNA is TGTGCCAGCAGTAGCGGGAGATACGAGCAGTACTTC.

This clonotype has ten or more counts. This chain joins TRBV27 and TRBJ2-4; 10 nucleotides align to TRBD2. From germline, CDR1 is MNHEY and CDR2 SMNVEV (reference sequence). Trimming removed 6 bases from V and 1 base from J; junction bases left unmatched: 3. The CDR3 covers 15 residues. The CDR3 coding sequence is TGTGCCAGCAGAAGTAGCGGGAGGGCCAAAAACATTCAGTACTTC. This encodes CASRSSGRAKNIQYF.

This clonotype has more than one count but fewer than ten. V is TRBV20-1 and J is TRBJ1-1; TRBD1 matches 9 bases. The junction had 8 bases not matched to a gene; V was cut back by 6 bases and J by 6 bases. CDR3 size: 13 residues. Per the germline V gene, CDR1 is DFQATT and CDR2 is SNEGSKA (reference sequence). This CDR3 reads CSAVRDRVSEAFF. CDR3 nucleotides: TGCAGTGCAGTACGGGACAGGGTATCTGAAGCTTTCTTT.

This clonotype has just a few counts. The CDR3 nucleotides read TGTGCCAGCAGCCTTAGCGTATCCTACAATGAGCAGTTCTTC. Encoded protein: CASSLSVSYNEQFF. J is TRBJ2-1 and V is TRBV3-1; TRBD2 is a possible D gene (5 bases). The V and J ends lost 4 bases and 1 base respectively, with 8 bases between them. Germline lookup yields CDR1 LGHDT and CDR2 YNNKEL (reference sequence). The CDR3 spans 14 residues.

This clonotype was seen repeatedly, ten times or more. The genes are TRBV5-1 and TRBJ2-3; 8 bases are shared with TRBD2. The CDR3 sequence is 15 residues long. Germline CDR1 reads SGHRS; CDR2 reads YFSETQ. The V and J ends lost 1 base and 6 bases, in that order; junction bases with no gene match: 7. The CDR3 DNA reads TGCGCCAGCAGCTTGTCGATTGCGGGAGGTGATACGCAGTATTTT. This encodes CASSLSIAGGDTQYF. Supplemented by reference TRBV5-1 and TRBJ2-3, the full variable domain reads KAGVTQTPRYLIKTRGQQVTLSCSPISGHRSVSWYQQTPGQGLQFLFEYFSETQRNKGNFPGRFSGRQFSNSRSEMNVSTLELGDSALYLCASSLSIAGGDTQYFGPGTRLTVL.

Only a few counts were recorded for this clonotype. The CDR3 DNA is TGTGCCAGCAGCTTGGTTCAATTCGGGACTGAAGCTTTCTTT. As protein: CASSLVQFGTEAFF. V usage is TRBV5-5 and J usage is TRBJ1-1; D remains unclear. The V end lost 0 bases, the J end lost 5 bases, and 11 bases lay between the germline ends. The CDR3 has 14 amino acids. CDR1 is SGHKS, CDR2 YYEKEE, per germline (reference sequence). The entire variable domain, with the rest obtained from reference TRBV5-5 and TRBJ1-1, is as follows: DAGVTQSPTHLIKTRGQQVTLRCSPISGHKSVSWYQQVLGQGPQFIFQYYEKEERGRGNFPDRFSARQFPNYSSELNVNALLLGDSALYLCASSLVQFGTEAFFGQGTRLTVV.

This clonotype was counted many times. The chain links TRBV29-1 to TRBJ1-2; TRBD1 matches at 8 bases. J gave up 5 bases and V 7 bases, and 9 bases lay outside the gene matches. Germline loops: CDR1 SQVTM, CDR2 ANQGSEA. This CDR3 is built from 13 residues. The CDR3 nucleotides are TGCAGCGATCTGGGACAGGATTTTTATGGCTACACCTTC. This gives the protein CSDLGQDFYGYTF.

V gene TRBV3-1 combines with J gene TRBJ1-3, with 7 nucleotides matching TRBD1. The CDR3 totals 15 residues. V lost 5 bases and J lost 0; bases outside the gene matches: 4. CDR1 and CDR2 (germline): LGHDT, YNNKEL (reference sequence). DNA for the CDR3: TGTGCCAGCAGCGAGGGACAGCTCTCTGGAAACACCATATATTTT. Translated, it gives CASSEGQLSGNTIYF.

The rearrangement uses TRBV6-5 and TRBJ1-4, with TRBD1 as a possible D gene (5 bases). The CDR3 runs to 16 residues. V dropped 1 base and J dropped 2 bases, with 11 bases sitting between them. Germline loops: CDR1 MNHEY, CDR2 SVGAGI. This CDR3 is CASSYWGRGTNEKLFF. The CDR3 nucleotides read TGTGCCAGCAGTTACTGGGGACGGGGCACTAATGAAAAACTGTTTTTT.

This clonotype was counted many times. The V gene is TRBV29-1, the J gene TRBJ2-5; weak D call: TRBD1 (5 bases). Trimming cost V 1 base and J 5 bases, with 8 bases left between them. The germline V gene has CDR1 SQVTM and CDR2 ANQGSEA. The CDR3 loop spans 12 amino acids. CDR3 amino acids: CSVEVSGETQYF. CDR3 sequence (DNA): TGCAGCGTTGAAGTTTCAGGGGAGACCCAGTACTTC.

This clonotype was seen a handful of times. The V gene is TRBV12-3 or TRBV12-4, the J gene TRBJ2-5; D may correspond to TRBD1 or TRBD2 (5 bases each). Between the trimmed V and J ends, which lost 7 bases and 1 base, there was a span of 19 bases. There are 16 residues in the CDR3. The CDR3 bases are TGTGCCAGCACCGCCGCTCGGGGCAGCCCCCAAGAGACCCAGTACTTC. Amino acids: CASTAARGSPQETQYF.

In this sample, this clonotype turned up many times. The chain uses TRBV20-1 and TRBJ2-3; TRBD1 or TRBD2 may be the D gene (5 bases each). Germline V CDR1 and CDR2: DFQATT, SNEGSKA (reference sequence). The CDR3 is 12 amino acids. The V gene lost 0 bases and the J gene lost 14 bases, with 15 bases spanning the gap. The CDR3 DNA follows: TGCAGTGCTAGAGATATAGGACAACGGGGGTATTTT. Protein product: CSARDIGQRGYF.

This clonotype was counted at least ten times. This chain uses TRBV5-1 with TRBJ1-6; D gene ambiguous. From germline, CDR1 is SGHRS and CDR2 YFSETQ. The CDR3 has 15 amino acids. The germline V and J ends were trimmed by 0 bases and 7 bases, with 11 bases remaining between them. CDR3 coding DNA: TGCGCCAGCAGCTTGGGAGGGAGCTTGAATTCACCCCTCCACTTT. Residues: CASSLGGSLNSPLHF. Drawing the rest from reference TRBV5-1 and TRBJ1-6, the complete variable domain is KAGVTQTPRYLIKTRGQQVTLSCSPISGHRSVSWYQQTPGQGLQFLFEYFSETQRNKGNFPGRFSGRQFSNSRSEMNVSTLELGDSALYLCASSLGGSLNSPLHFGNGTRLTVT.

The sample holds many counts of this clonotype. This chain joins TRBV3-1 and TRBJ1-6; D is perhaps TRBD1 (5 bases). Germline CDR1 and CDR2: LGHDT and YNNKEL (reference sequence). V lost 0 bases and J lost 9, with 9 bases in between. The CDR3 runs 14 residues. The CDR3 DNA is TGTGCCAGCAGCCAAGACCTCAGGGTTTCACCCCTCCACTTT. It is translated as CASSQDLRVSPLHF.

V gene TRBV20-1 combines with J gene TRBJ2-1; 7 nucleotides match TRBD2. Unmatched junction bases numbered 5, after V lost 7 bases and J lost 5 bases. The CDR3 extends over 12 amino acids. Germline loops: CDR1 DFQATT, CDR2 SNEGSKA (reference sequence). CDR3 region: CSVSSGHNEQFF. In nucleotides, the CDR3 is TGCAGTGTGTCTAGCGGCCACAATGAGCAGTTCTTC.

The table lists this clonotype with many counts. CDR3: CASSEGDRGEQFF. Here the CDR3 DNA reads TGTGCCAGCAGTGAAGGGGACAGGGGTGAGCAGTTCTTC. The chain couples TRBV6-1 to TRBJ2-1; TRBD1 agrees at 10 bases. The CDR3 sequence is 13 residues long. Losses at the gene ends were 1 base for V and 9 bases for J; bases not matched to a gene: 0. Looked up from germline, CDR1 is MNHNS and CDR2 is SASEGT.

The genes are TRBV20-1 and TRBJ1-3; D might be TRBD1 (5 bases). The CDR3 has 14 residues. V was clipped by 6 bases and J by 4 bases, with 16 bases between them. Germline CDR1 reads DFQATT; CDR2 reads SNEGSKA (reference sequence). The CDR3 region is CSAPAGTDGNTIYF. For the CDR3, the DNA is TGCAGTGCCCCAGCCGGGACCGACGGAAACACCATATATTTT.

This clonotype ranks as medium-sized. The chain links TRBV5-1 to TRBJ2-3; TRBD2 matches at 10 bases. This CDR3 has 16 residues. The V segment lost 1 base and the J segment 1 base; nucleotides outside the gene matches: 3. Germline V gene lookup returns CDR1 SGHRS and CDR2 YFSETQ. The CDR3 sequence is CASSLRLAGGTDTQYF. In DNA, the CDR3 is TGCGCCAGCAGCTTGAGGCTAGCGGGGGGCACAGATACGCAGTATTTT.

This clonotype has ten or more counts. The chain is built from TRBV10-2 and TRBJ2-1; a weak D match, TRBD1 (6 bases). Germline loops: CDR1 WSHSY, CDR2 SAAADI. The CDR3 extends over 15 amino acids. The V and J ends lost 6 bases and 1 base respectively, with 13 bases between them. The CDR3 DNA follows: TGCGCCAGCAGCGTTTGGGGGCCTTCCTACAATGAGCAGTTCTTC. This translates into CASSVWGPSYNEQFF.

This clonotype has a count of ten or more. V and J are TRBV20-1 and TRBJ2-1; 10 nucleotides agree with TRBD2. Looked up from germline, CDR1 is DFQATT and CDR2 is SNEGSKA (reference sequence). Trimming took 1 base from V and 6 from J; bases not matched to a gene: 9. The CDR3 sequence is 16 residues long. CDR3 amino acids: CSARGTQSGRANEQFF. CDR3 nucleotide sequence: TGCAGTGCTAGAGGTACACAAAGCGGGAGGGCCAATGAGCAGTTCTTC.

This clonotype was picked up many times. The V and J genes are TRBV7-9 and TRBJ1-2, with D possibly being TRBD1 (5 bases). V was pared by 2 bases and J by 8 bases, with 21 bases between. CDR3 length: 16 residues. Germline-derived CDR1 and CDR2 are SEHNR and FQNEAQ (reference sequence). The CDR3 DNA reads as TGTGCCAGCAGCTTAACGATCCCACAGGCGAAGGGGGGCTACACCTTC. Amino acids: CASSLTIPQAKGGYTF.